The TCR beta chain under discussion was sequenced for a study of early T cells in non-severe SARS-CoV-2 infection (dated by TCRdb to the early 2020s). For context, the study as a whole: Because TCR sequencing was done on bulk RNA from unsorted whole blood, the alpha and beta chains could not be paired.

This clonotype turned up a few times. There is no known antigen for this receptor. The junction and the germline gene differ at one end; a read error may be behind it. This was a case-control study nested in a cohort of healthcare workers in London, UK, who had nasopharyngeal swab PCR tests and blood samples taken every week. Healthcare workers were recruited between 23 and 31 March 2020, during the week of the UK lockdown, and were followed weekly for up to about 15 weeks. Overall results and qualifications from the work: VDJdb matching was skewed toward anti-spike CD8 responses, so virus-specific expansions were likely underestimated and private and CD4 specificities were missed.

Spanning cysteine to phenylalanine, the CDR3 consists of 12 amino acids. Only the CDR3 DNA stays, 36 bases, in frame from base 1. CDR1 and CDR2, per the germline V gene (reference sequence), are DFQATT and SNEGSKA. The protocol used for the library was 5' RACE. This sample was sequenced with a NextSeq 500. Unique molecular identifiers were attached to individual cDNA molecules in the TCR library protocol so that sequencing error and PCR bias could be corrected. Both TCR alpha and beta chains were sequenced, and tight co-correlation was observed between alpha and beta sequence abundances in each sample. In the original analysis: Decombinator V4 was used to annotate TCR sequences for V gene, J gene and CDR3. Expanded TCRs were defined as changing significantly between any two time points under a Poisson model with p below 0.0001. TCR abundances were normalised to the total number of TCRs sequenced per sample and were expressed as counts per million. MAIT TCRs were defined by TRAV1-2 paired with TRAJ12, TRAJ20 or TRAJ33, and iNKT TCRs by TRAV10 paired with TRAJ18. VDJdb, accessed on 1 November 2021, was searched for TCRs annotated for CMV, EBV and SARS-CoV-2, and TCRs annotated for more than one antigen were excluded. The public reads were reprocessed in TCRdb via fastp at Q25 and MiXCR, keeping in-frame beta chains. When rows share a CDR3 protein, they turn into one entry using the most common DNA and genes. What appears here as the V and J calls and clone size reflects TCRdb's work, not the paper's. The table for this sample lists around 25,000 distinct CDR3 sequences; 4% to 4.5% of them were counted only once. Jointly, the top ten make up around 4.8% of the sample.

This receptor was taken from an adult who was a healthcare worker with PCR-confirmed SARS-CoV-2 infection or an uninfected control (not recorded which). The rearranged segments are TRBV20-1 and TRBJ1-4, with TRBD1 tentatively as D gene (5 bases match). The sequenced sample was whole blood. The sequenced DNA: TGCAGTGCCAGAGGGACTGATGAAAAACTGTTTTTT. The resulting protein is CSARGTDEKLFF.